This TCR beta chain was sequenced for a study of cytomegalovirus exposure and HLA in healthy donors. General study findings and limits: Per a later analysis, 15,000 to 20,000 TCR beta sequences showed association with HLA alleles at 0.05 false discovery rate. Generally TCR sequences proved uncommon, though certain public TCRs appeared in numerous donors.

13 Jbeta primers and 60 Vbeta primers were used for the PCR. Assay used: immunoSEQ multiplex PCR; TCRdb lists only in-frame clones, some missing. In the table there are around 120,000 clones, around two thirds of which are singletons. V was trimmed by 6 bases and J by 8 bases, leaving 13 bases between them. CDR3 length equals 12 residues. Germline loops: CDR1 MNHEY, CDR2 SVGAGI. A remark on this clone: The antigen is not known.

This TCR derives from a man aged 50-60 years in good health and CMV-seropositive. V and J are TRBV6-5 and TRBJ1-1, with unresolved D. The specimen was PBMCs. CDR3 sequence reads: CASSSTAAEAFF. The CDR3 nucleotides are TGTGCCAGCAGCTCCACGGCGGCCGAAGCTTTCTTT.